This TCR beta chain emerged from a study of patients and donors after allogeneic stem cell transplantation. A few counts support this clonotype. Using its own MiXCR run on the RT-PCR reads, TCRdb lists one record per CDR3 protein. The sample shows around 150,000 distinct CDR3 sequences, approximately 37% of them seen only once. Trimming removed 1 base from V and 0 bases from J, with 10 bases in between. The CDR3 totals 17 residues. The clonotype originates from a human donor who was either an allogeneic HSCT recipient or a stem cell or donor lymphocyte infusion donor (not recorded which). It is not recorded whose cells these are; they may come from a transplant donor. This sequence joins TRBV12-3 or TRBV12-4 and TRBJ1-6, with D uncertain. Sequenced: blood, either unsorted or a sorted T cell fraction (not recorded which). CDR3 DNA sequence: TGTGCCAGCAGTTTAGAGCTTGCGAGCTCCTATAATTCACCCCTCCACTTT. It yields the protein CASSLELASSYNSPLHF.